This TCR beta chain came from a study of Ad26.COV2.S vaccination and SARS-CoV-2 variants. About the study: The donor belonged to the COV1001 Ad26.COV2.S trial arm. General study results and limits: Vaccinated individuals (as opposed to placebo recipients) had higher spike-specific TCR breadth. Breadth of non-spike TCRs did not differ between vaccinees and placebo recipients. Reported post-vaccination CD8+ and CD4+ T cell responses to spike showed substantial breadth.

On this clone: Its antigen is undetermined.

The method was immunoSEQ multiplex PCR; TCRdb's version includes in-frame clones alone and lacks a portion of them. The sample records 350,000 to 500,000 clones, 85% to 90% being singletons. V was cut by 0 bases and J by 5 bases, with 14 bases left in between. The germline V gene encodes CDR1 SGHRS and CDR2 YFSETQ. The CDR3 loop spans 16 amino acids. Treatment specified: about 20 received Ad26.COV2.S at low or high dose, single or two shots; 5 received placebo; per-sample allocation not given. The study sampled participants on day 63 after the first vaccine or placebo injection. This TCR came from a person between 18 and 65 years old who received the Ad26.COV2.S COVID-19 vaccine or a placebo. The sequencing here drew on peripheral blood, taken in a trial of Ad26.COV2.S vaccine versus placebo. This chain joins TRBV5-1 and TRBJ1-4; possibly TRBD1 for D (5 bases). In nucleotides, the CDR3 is TGCGCCAGCAGCTTGGGTGGGACCCCCGAAAATGAAAAACTGTTTTTT. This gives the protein CASSLGGTPENEKLFF.